The sequence of this T cell receptor beta chain was determined in a study of T cells in Graves' hyperthyroidism and ophthalmopathy. Study-level background: Sampling of peripheral blood happened at initial diagnosis, prior to any treatment. General study points: The majority of expanded thyroid clonotypes above 0.001 also appeared in blood. Model predictions of ophthalmopathy came a median around 6.5 months before onset.

Using RNA transcripts as the source, TCR beta CDR3 regions were amplified. TCR CDR3 underwent first-round RT-PCR with the HTBI primer set. MiXCR was run by TCRdb on the multiplex PCR reads, yielding one entry per CDR3 protein. The sample contains hundreds of thousands of distinct CDR3 sequences, roughly 18% of which appear only once. The CDR3 length is 14 residues. With 2 bases clipped from V and 7 bases from J, the junction kept 6 bases outside the gene matches. Germline values: CDR1 KGHSH, CDR2 LQKENI. Researchers barred patients who had uncontrolled infection, other autoimmune disease, pregnancy or lactation. This clonotype was observed at least ten times. The target antigen is unknown.

V gene TRBV18 combines with J gene TRBJ2-7, with TRBD2 matching 9 bases. The receptor's source is a man aged 50-59 years with Graves' ophthalmopathy. The sample was blood. CDR3 amino acids: CASSPTTSGEEQYF. The CDR3 DNA follows: TGTGCCAGCTCACCAACGACTAGCGGAGAGGAGCAGTACTTC.